These 7 T cell receptor beta chains were sequenced from one sample in a study of beta chain bispecific antibodies for T cell cancers. General study findings and limits: The leukemia cells, rather than normal T cells, gave most of the targeted TRBV signal.

MiXCR was run by TCRdb on the 5' RACE reads, yielding one entry per CDR3 protein. The sample yields 21,000 or so distinct CDR3 sequences, roughly 3% seen once. These receptors have no known antigen. T cells were expanded from blood mononuclear cells for approximately 3 days with anti-CD3 OKT3 or CD3/CD28 beads. The material sequenced was healthy donor T cells cultured with leukemia cells. The receptors were sampled from a human donor in good health. Some clones in this sample may be carry-over from other donors' samples.

This chain connects TRBV5-1 to TRBJ2-2; 13 bases map to TRBD2. This CDR3 is built from 16 residues. Losses at the gene ends were 5 bases for V and 7 bases for J; bases not matched to a gene: 8. CDR1 SGHRS and CDR2 YFSETQ come from the germline V gene. CDR3 residues: CASRTGLAGVLGELFF. CDR3 DNA: TGCGCCAGCAGAACAGGACTAGCGGGGGTCCTCGGGGAGCTGTTTTTT.

The chain recombines TRBV7-9 with TRBJ1-1; D possibly corresponds to TRBD1 (5 bases). The V end lost 4 bases, the J end lost 2 bases, and 11 bases lay between the germline ends. The CDR3 runs to 14 residues. CDR1 SEHNR and CDR2 FQNEAQ come from the germline V gene (reference sequence). The CDR3 reads CASSWDSPNTEAFF. CDR3 sequence (DNA): TGTGCCAGCAGCTGGGACTCACCCAACACTGAAGCTTTCTTT.

This clonotype was counted many times. V gene TRBV5-1 combines with J gene TRBJ1-1, with no clear D. The length of the CDR3 is 12 residues. V gave up 0 bases and J gave up 5 bases, with 5 bases separating them. Germline V gene lookup returns CDR1 SGHRS and CDR2 YFSETQ. This chain's CDR3 is CASSLDGTEAFF. The CDR3 DNA is TGCGCCAGCAGCTTGGATGGGACTGAAGCTTTCTTT. Using reference TRBV5-1 and TRBJ1-1 for the parts outside the CDR3, the full variable domain is KAGVTQTPRYLIKTRGQQVTLSCSPISGHRSVSWYQQTPGQGLQFLFEYFSETQRNKGNFPGRFSGRQFSNSRSEMNVSTLELGDSALYLCASSLDGTEAFFGQGTRLTVV.

In its sample, this clonotype was seen a few times. V usage is TRBV18 and J usage is TRBJ1-1, with 7 positions matching TRBD1. The trim removed 3 bases at V and 4 bases at J, leaving 8 bases unmatched. Germline CDR1 is KGHSH and CDR2 is LQKENI. The CDR3 is 15 residues long. The CDR3 coding sequence is TGTGCCAGCTCACCCTCAGGGGGTTTACGCACTGAAGCTTTCTTT. The encoded protein is CASSPSGGLRTEAFF.

This clonotype is medium-sized by share. The chain is built from TRBV7-3 and TRBJ1-1; D not resolved. V was shortened by 5 bases and J by 7 bases, with 11 bases between the two germline ends. Germline V gene data show CDR1 as SGHTA and CDR2 as FQGTGA. This CDR3 comprises 12 residues. The CDR3 here is CASSPDGIEAFF. The CDR3 coding sequence is TGTGCCAGCAGCCCGGACGGTATTGAAGCTTTCTTT.

This clonotype was detected many times. The rearrangement joins TRBV5-5 to TRBJ1-1; D remains ambiguous. The CDR3 contains 12 residues. The germline V gene has CDR1 SGHKS and CDR2 YYEKEE (reference sequence). Trimming removed 1 base from V and 7 bases from J, with 8 bases in between. The CDR3 spells CASSLRVGEAFF. The CDR3, as DNA: TGTGCCAGCAGCTTGCGAGTGGGTGAAGCTTTCTTT.

This clonotype was counted many times. The V gene is TRBV2, the J gene TRBJ2-1; no firm D call. The length of the CDR3 is 14 residues. Trimming took off 7 bases at V and 2 bases at J, with 12 bases between the two ends. Per the germline V gene, CDR1 is SNHLY and CDR2 is FYNNEI. CDR3 sequence reads: CASTIPQTYNEQFF. CDR3 DNA sequence: TGTGCCAGCACCATCCCGCAGACCTACAATGAGCAGTTCTTC.